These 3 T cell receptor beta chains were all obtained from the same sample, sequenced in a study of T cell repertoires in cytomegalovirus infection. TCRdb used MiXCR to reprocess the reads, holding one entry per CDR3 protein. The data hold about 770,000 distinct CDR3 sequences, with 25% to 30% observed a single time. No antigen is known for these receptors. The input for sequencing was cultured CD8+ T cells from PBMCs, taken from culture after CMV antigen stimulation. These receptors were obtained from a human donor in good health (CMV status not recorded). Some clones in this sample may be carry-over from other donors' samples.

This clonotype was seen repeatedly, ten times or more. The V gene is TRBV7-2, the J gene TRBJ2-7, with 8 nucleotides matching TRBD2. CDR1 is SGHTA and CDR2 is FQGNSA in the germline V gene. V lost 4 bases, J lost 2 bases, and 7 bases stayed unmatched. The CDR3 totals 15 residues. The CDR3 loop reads CASSSTTSVAYEQYF. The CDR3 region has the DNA TGTGCCAGCAGCTCGACGACTAGCGTTGCCTACGAGCAGTACTTC.

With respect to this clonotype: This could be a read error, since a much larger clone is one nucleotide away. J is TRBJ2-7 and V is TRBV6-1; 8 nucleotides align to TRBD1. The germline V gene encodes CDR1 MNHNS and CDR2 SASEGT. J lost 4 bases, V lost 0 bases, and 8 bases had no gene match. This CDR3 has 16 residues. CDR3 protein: CASSEALQGAGYEQYV. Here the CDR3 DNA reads TGTGCCAGCAGTGAAGCGCTTCAGGGGGCAGGATACGAGCAGTACGTC.

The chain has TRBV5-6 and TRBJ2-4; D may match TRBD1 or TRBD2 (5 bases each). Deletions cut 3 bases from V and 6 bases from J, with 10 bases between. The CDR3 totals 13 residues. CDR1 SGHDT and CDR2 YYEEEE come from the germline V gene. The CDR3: CASSWGTGNIQYF. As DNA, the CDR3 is TGTGCCAGCAGCTGGGGGACGGGAAACATTCAGTACTTC. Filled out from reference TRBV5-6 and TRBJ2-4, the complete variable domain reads DAGVTQSPTHLIKTRGQQVTLRCSPKSGHDTVSWYQQALGQGPQFIFQYYEEEERQRGNFPDRFSGHQFPNYSSELNVNALLLGDSALYLCASSWGTGNIQYFGAGTRLSVL.